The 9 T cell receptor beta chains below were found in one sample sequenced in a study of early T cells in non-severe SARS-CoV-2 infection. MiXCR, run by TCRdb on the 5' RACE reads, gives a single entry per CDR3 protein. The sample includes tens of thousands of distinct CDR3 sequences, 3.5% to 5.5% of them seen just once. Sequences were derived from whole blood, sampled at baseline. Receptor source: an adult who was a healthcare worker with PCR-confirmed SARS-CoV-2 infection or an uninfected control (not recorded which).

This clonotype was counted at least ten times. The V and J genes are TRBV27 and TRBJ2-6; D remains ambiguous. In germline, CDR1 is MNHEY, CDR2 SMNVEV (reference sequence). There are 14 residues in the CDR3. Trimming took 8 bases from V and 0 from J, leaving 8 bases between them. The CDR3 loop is CASSTDSGANVLTF. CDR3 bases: TGTGCCAGCTCGACGGACTCTGGGGCCAACGTCCTGACTTTC.

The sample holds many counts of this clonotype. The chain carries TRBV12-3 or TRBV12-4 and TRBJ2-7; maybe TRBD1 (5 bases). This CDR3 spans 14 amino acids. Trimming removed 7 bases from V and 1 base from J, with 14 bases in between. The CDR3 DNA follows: TGTGCCAGCACCCAGACAGAGGTTTCCTACGAGCAGTACTTC. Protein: CASTQTEVSYEQYF.

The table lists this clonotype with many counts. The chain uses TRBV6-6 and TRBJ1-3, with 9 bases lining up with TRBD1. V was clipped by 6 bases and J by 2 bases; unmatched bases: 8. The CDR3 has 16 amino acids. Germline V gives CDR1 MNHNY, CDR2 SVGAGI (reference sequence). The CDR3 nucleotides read TGTGCCAGCAGCTCCGCGAGACAGGGGGCTGGAAACACCATATATTTT. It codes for CASSSARQGAGNTIYF.

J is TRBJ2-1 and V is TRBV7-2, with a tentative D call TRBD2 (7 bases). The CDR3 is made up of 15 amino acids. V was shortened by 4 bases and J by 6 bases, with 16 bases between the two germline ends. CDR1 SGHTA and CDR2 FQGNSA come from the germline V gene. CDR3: CASSSQGTTGNEQFF. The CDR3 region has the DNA TGTGCCAGCAGCTCCCAGGGGACTACCGGCAATGAGCAGTTCTTC.

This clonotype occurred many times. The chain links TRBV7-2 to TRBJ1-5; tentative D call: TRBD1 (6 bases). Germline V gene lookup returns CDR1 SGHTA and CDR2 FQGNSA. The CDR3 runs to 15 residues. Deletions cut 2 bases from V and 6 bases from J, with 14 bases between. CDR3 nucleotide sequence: TGTGCCAGCAGCTTAAGGGGGTATAGTACTCAGCCCCAGCATTTT. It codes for CASSLRGYSTQPQHF.

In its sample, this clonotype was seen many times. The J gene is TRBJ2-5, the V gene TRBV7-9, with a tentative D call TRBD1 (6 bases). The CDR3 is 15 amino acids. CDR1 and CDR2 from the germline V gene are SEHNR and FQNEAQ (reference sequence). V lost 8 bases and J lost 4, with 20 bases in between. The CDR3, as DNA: TGTGCCAGCTCAGGGGCGACGTTGAACTCAGAGACCCAGTACTTC. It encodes CASSGATLNSETQYF.

DNA of the CDR3: TGTGCCAGCAGCTTAGGTTGGGGGAATGAGCAGTTCTTC. It codes for CASSLGWGNEQFF. This chain uses TRBV11-2 with TRBJ2-1; the D call may be TRBD1 or TRBD2 (5 bases each). Germline CDR1 reads SGHAT; CDR2 reads FQNNGV. This CDR3 has 13 amino acids. V lost 1 base and J 7 bases, leaving 8 bases between the germline ends.

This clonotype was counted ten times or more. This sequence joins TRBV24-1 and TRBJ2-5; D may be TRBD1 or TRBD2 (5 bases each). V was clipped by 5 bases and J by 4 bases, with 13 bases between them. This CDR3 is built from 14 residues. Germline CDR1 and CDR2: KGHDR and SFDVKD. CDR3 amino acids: CATSGTSGPETQYF. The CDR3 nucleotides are TGTGCCACCAGTGGCACTTCGGGGCCAGAGACCCAGTACTTC.

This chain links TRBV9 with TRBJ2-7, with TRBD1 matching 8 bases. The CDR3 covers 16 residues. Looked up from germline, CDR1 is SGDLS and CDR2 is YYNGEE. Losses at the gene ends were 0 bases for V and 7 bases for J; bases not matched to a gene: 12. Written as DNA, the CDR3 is TGTGCCAGCAGCGTAGGTATTGGGGGACAGGTCACGGAGCAGTACTTC. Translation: CASSVGIGGQVTEQYF.